This TCR beta chain derives from a study of post-analysis software for immune sequencing data. Study-level findings and limits: Four to six TRBV segments appeared more often in patients than in controls, and TRBV5-6, TRBV5-1 and TRBV20-1 were among these.

Built from TCR beta cDNA, the libraries had unique molecular identifiers in them. Between about 1 and 11 million T cells gave rise to approximately 520,000 cDNA molecules. TCRdb itself ran the PCR reads through MiXCR, one entry per CDR3 protein. The profile shows roughly 800,000 distinct CDR3 sequences, around 46% of them singletons. This clonotype was observed a few times. The antigen is unknown. The CDR3 runs to 16 residues. The V and J ends lost 8 bases and 5 bases respectively, with 19 bases between them. Germline V gene data show CDR1 as MNHEY and CDR2 as SMNVEV (reference sequence). This clonotype was sampled from a girl under 18 with multiple sclerosis. V and J are TRBV27 and TRBJ2-6; D gene unclear. The sample taken for sequencing was blood. CDR3 DNA sequence: TGTGCCAGCCATTCCCCGACCGGCTACTGGGCCAACGTCCTGACTTTC. This translates into CASHSPTGYWANVLTF.